What follows are 13 T cell receptor beta chains derived from one specimen sequenced in a study of OX40 agonist ivuxolimab in advanced cancers. TCRdb's table, derived via immunoSEQ multiplex PCR, lists solely in-frame clones and lacks some. The data show more than 70,000 clones, about 88% seen once. This material consisted of CD4+ or CD8+ T cells sorted from blood, taken in a trial of the OX40 agonist ivuxolimab. The receptors here all came from an adult with an advanced solid tumor such as melanoma, head and neck, liver or kidney cancer.

The chain combines TRBV11-3 with TRBJ1-5, with D maybe TRBD1 (5 bases). Germline CDR1 is SGHNT and CDR2 is YENEEA. Trimming stripped 4 bases from V and 3 bases from J, with 13 bases between. CDR3 length: 15 amino acids. CDR3 protein: CASSWSLGPNQPQHF. CDR3 in DNA: TGTGCCAGCAGCTGGTCGTTGGGACCCAATCAGCCCCAGCATTTT.

The J gene is TRBJ2-1, the V gene TRBV29-1; possibly TRBD2 for D (6 bases). Trimming cost V 4 bases and J 6 bases, with 16 bases left between them. CDR1 and CDR2 from the germline V gene are SQVTM and ANQGSEA. CDR3 size: 14 residues. The CDR3 DNA reads as TGCAGCGTTGTACGGGGGAGTACGTCCAATGAGCAGTTCTTC. Its protein product is CSVVRGSTSNEQFF.

The CDR3, as DNA: TGCGCCAGCAGTGAGTCGTCTGATGAGCAGTTCTTC. Amino acid sequence: CASSESSDEQFF. The V call is TRBV10-2, the J call TRBJ2-1, with D uncertain. CDR1 is WSHSY, CDR2 SAAADI, per germline. CDR3 length: 12 residues. V dropped 0 bases and J dropped 8 bases, with 5 bases sitting between them.

This clone has only one observation. The sample holds other DNA sequences that translate to the same CDR3. The DNA for the CDR3 is TGCGCCAGCAGCTTGGGACGGGGGGCGTTCACAGATACGCAGTATTTT. Its translation is CASSLGRGAFTDTQYF. The J gene is TRBJ2-3, the V gene TRBV5-1; D is possibly TRBD2 (7 bases). The CDR3 spans 16 residues. Trimming cost V 0 bases and J 2 bases, with 13 bases left between them. Germline lookup yields CDR1 SGHRS and CDR2 YFSETQ.

J is TRBJ2-7 and V is TRBV28; D gene uncertain. The ends were cut back, 2 bases at V and 8 bases at J, with 10 bases in the middle. The CDR3 has 12 amino acids. Germline CDR1 reads MDHEN; CDR2 reads SYDVKM. For the CDR3, the DNA is TGTGCCAGCAGTTTACGGGCCCCCAAGCAGTACTTC. This encodes CASSLRAPKQYF.

This chain joins TRBV28 and TRBJ1-4; 9 nucleotides align to TRBD1. The CDR3 is made up of 15 amino acids. Germline CDR1 and CDR2: MDHEN and SYDVKM. V lost 3 bases, J lost 11 bases, and 10 bases stayed unmatched. The CDR3 loop is CASSLVRGQGLKLFF. The DNA for the CDR3 is TGTGCCAGCAGTTTGGTAAGGGGACAGGGCCTGAAACTGTTTTTT.

The chain combines TRBV18 with TRBJ1-1; maybe TRBD1 (5 bases). The CDR3 has 15 amino acids. Germline CDR1 KGHSH, CDR2 LQKENI. Between the trimmed V and J ends, which lost 6 bases and 2 bases, there was a span of 16 bases. CDR3 DNA: TGTGCCAGCTCCCCCAGGGTGGAGAGCAACACTGAAGCTTTCTTT. The encoded protein is CASSPRVESNTEAFF.

The rearrangement links TRBV7-9 to TRBJ1-2; D call uncertain. V gave up 7 bases and J gave up 5 bases, with 14 bases separating them. The CDR3 sequence is 13 residues long. Germline-derived CDR1 and CDR2 are SEHNR and FQNEAQ (reference sequence). CDR3: CASTHGRRYGYTF. CDR3 in DNA: TGTGCCAGCACACACGGGCGGAGGTATGGCTACACCTTC.

To note about this clone: Other nucleotide sequences from this sample produce the same CDR3. This chain uses TRBV27 with TRBJ1-2; no clear D. Trimming stripped 3 bases from V and 4 bases from J, with 9 bases between. Germline CDR1 MNHEY, CDR2 SMNVEV (reference sequence). The CDR3 totals 13 residues. The CDR3 region has the DNA TGTGCCAGCAGTTTGACGGGCGGCTATGGCTACACCTTC. It translates to CASSLTGGYGYTF.

J is TRBJ2-7 and V is TRBV28, with D hard to call. The ends were cut back, 4 bases at V and 13 bases at J, with 14 bases in the middle. The CDR3 sequence is 11 residues long. Germline loops: CDR1 MDHEN, CDR2 SYDVKM. The CDR3 bases are TGTGCCAGCAGTTATCGGCAGGAGAGATACTTC. It is translated as CASSYRQERYF.

The J gene is TRBJ2-3, the V gene TRBV18; maybe TRBD1 (6 bases). The V end lost 0 bases, the J end lost 8 bases, and 18 bases lay between the germline ends. Germline V gene lookup returns CDR1 KGHSH and CDR2 LQKENI. CDR3 length equals 16 residues. CDR3 DNA sequence: TGTGCCAGCTCACCACCGGCAGGTGGGACACTGGGTACGCAGTATTTT. Residues: CASSPPAGGTLGTQYF.

The chain recombines TRBV28 with TRBJ2-7; D is uncertain. Germline assignment: CDR1 MDHEN and CDR2 SYDVKM. Between the trimmed V and J ends, which lost 3 bases and 0 bases, there was a span of 12 bases. The CDR3 runs to 15 residues. CDR3 nucleotides: TGTGCCAGCAGTTTTCCCGGTAGAGACTCCTACGAGCAGTACTTC. Translating it yields CASSFPGRDSYEQYF.

This chain uses TRBV28 with TRBJ2-7, with a tentative D call TRBD1 (5 bases). The CDR3 contains 16 residues. The germline gives CDR1 MDHEN, CDR2 SYDVKM. Trimming took 6 bases from V and 0 from J, leaving 18 bases between them. In DNA form, the CDR3 reads TGTGCCAGCAGCGAAACCCAGGGAATCGGCTCCTACGAGCAGTACTTC. This translates into CASSETQGIGSYEQYF.